The rows below give T cell receptor beta chains drawn from one sample of a study of regulatory T cells in long-lasting Graves disease. In TCRdb, the multiplex PCR reads were re-called with MiXCR into one record per CDR3 protein. The sample yields 400,000 to 600,000 distinct CDR3 sequences, roughly 21% seen once. The sample consisted of peripheral blood mononuclear cells (PBMCs), taken when the disease was refractory, from a patient treated with antithyroid drugs. These receptors originate from a female donor with Graves disease. The CDR3 runs from the conserved cysteine through the conserved F or W. The order of the fields is V gene, D gene, CDR3 length, J gene, clone size, CDR3 protein, CDR3 DNA. A D gene is named only where the DNA matches it firmly. The size entry is marked missing in some rows and otherwise reads once, few, many or a size class.

v_call: TRBV7-8
d_call: TRBD2
cdr3_length: 17
j_call: TRBJ2-7
clone_size: few
cdr3_aa: CASSFRPGTSGGYEQYF
cdr3_nt: TGTGCCAGCAGCTTCCGACCTGGGACTAGCGGGGGTTACGAGCAGTACTTC

v_call: TRBV30
d_call: NA
cdr3_length: 15
j_call: TRBJ2-7
clone_size: NA
cdr3_aa: CAWSDGVPVPYEQYF
cdr3_nt: TGTGCCTGGAGTGACGGGGTCCCTGTTCCCTACGAGCAGTACTTC

v_call: TRBV29-1
d_call: TRBD2
cdr3_length: 15
j_call: TRBJ2-5
clone_size: once
cdr3_aa: CSPRTSGGDQETQYF
cdr3_nt: TGCAGCCCTAGGACTAGCGGGGGGGACCAAGAGACCCAGTACTTC

v_call: TRBV4-1
d_call: NA
cdr3_length: 16
j_call: TRBJ1-6
clone_size: few
cdr3_aa: CASSPPMLTNNSPLHF
cdr3_nt: TGCGCCAGCAGCCCACCAATGCTGACGAATAATTCACCCCTCCACTTT

v_call: TRBV6-1
d_call: NA
cdr3_length: 13
j_call: TRBJ1-5
clone_size: many
cdr3_aa: CASRIDSHQPQHF
cdr3_nt: TGTGCCAGCAGGATAGATTCCCATCAGCCCCAGCATTTT

v_call: TRBV12-3/TRBV12-4
d_call: NA
cdr3_length: 15
j_call: TRBJ2-2
clone_size: many
cdr3_aa: CASRREAVGTGELFF
cdr3_nt: TGTGCCAGCAGGAGGGAGGCGGTGGGCACCGGGGAGCTGTTTTTT

v_call: TRBV20-1
d_call: TRBD2
cdr3_length: 15
j_call: TRBJ2-5
clone_size: few
cdr3_aa: CSARWSLAGGETQYF
cdr3_nt: TGCAGTGCTAGATGGAGCCTAGCGGGCGGAGAGACCCAGTACTTC

v_call: TRBV2
d_call: NA
cdr3_length: 13
j_call: TRBJ1-1
clone_size: NA
cdr3_aa: CASQGRPNTEALF
cdr3_nt: TGTGCCAGCCAGGGACGGCCGAACACTGAAGCTCTCTTT

v_call: TRBV4-3
d_call: NA
cdr3_length: 14
j_call: TRBJ2-7
clone_size: NA
cdr3_aa: CASSQDIPSYEQYF
cdr3_nt: TGCGCCAGCAGCCAAGATATCCCCTCCTACGAGCAGTACTTC

v_call: TRBV27
d_call: NA
cdr3_length: 15
j_call: TRBJ2-4
clone_size: few
cdr3_aa: CASSLFSGADDIQYF
cdr3_nt: TGTGCCAGCAGTTTATTTTCAGGGGCGGATGACATTCAGTACTTC

v_call: TRBV29-1
d_call: TRBD1
cdr3_length: 11
j_call: TRBJ1-5
clone_size: few
cdr3_aa: CSVEVQGAQHF
cdr3_nt: TGCAGCGTTGAAGTACAGGGGGCCCAGCATTTT

v_call: TRBV19
d_call: TRBD1
cdr3_length: 16
j_call: TRBJ1-2
clone_size: few
cdr3_aa: CASSMIDRGRNYGYTF
cdr3_nt: TGTGCCAGTAGTATGATCGACAGGGGGCGGAACTATGGCTACACCTTC

v_call: TRBV5-1
d_call: NA
cdr3_length: 11
j_call: TRBJ1-2
clone_size: many
cdr3_aa: CADPRGSGYTF
cdr3_nt: TGCGCCGATCCTAGGGGTAGCGGCTACACCTTC

v_call: TRBV20-1
d_call: NA
cdr3_length: 17
j_call: TRBJ2-7
clone_size: few
cdr3_aa: CSARDPLARGSAYEQYF
cdr3_nt: TGCAGTGCTAGAGATCCGCTAGCGAGGGGGAGCGCCTACGAGCAGTACTTC

v_call: TRBV11-1
d_call: NA
cdr3_length: 13
j_call: TRBJ1-1
clone_size: many
cdr3_aa: CASSPPEGEGAFF
cdr3_nt: TGTGCCAGCAGCCCGCCTGAGGGGGAAGGAGCTTTCTTT

v_call: TRBV19
d_call: NA
cdr3_length: 14
j_call: TRBJ1-5
clone_size: few
cdr3_aa: CASSIRRGNQPQHF
cdr3_nt: TGTGCCAGTAGTATACGTCGGGGCAATCAGCCCCAGCATTTT

v_call: TRBV5-1
d_call: NA
cdr3_length: 14
j_call: TRBJ1-5
clone_size: NA
cdr3_aa: CASSLGVGGQPQHF
cdr3_nt: TGCGCCAGCAGCTTGGGGGTAGGGGGTCAGCCCCAGCATTTT

v_call: TRBV28
d_call: NA
cdr3_length: 14
j_call: TRBJ2-7
clone_size: many
cdr3_aa: CATTGSGTGYEQYF
cdr3_nt: TGTGCCACCACGGGTTCAGGGACGGGGTACGAGCAGTACTTC

v_call: TRBV2
d_call: TRBD1
cdr3_length: 15
j_call: TRBJ1-4
clone_size: many
cdr3_aa: CASSVETGGLEKLFF
cdr3_nt: TGTGCCAGCAGTGTAGAGACAGGGGGCTTGGAAAAACTGTTTTTT

v_call: TRBV7-2
d_call: NA
cdr3_length: 12
j_call: TRBJ2-3
clone_size: NA
cdr3_aa: CASSPSWNTQYF
cdr3_nt: TGTGCCAGCAGCCCCTCTTGGAATACGCAGTATTTT

v_call: TRBV28
d_call: NA
cdr3_length: 14
j_call: TRBJ1-3
clone_size: many
cdr3_aa: CASSSPLQGNTIYF
cdr3_nt: TGTGCCAGCAGCTCCCCTTTACAGGGAAACACCATATATTTT

v_call: TRBV28
d_call: NA
cdr3_length: 12
j_call: TRBJ2-3
clone_size: NA
cdr3_aa: CASSFAGDTQYF
cdr3_nt: TGTGCCAGCAGTTTTGCCGGCGATACGCAGTATTTT

v_call: TRBV7-9
d_call: NA
cdr3_length: 14
j_call: TRBJ2-7
clone_size: few
cdr3_aa: CASSFGGTSYEQYF
cdr3_nt: TGTGCCAGCAGCTTTGGCGGGACTTCCTACGAGCAGTACTTC